The rows below give T cell receptor beta chains drawn from one sample of a study of cytomegalovirus exposure and HLA in healthy donors. The repertoire was sequenced with immunoSEQ multiplex PCR; TCRdb's copy has only in-frame clones and lacks some. The profile shows about 160,000 clones, over 80% of them singletons. The source material was PBMCs. The source is a woman aged 50 to 65 in good health and CMV-seropositive. Both conserved end residues are part of each CDR3. The D gene is left open where the match is weak. The size entry is marked missing in some rows and otherwise reads once, few, many or a size class.

d_gene | j_gene | v_gene | abundance | len | CDR3nt | CDR3aa
TRBD2 | TRBJ2-1 | TRBV7-9 | . | 15 | TGTGCCAGCAGTCGCGGGACTAGCGGCTACAATGAGCAGTTCTTC | CASSRGTSGYNEQFF
. | TRBJ1-1 | TRBV7-2 | . | 14 | TGTGCCAGCAGCTTAGCTCCTGTCACGGGGGAAGCTTTCTTT | CASSLAPVTGEAFF
TRBD2 | TRBJ2-1 | TRBV6-1 | . | 15 | TGTGCCAGCAGTGAATTGTGGGGGGGGTACAATGAGCAGTTCTTC | CASSELWGGYNEQFF
TRBD1 | TRBJ1-2 | TRBV28 | . | 17 | TGTGCCAGCAGGGGACAGGGGGCCCCCACCGACAACTATGGCTACACCTTC | CASRGQGAPTDNYGYTF
. | TRBJ1-1 | TRBV7-6 | . | 13 | TGTGCCAGCAGCTTAAACGGAGCCACTGAAGCTTTCTTT | CASSLNGATEAFF
TRBD2 | TRBJ2-2 | TRBV19 | . | 17 | TGTGCCAGTAGTGTTGGGACTAGCGGATTGAACACCGGGGAGCTGTTTTTT | CASSVGTSGLNTGELFF
TRBD1 | TRBJ2-3 | TRBV25-1 | . | 16 | TGTGCCAGCAGTGCCCGCCCTGGACAGGGGCCAGATACGCAGTATTTT | CASSARPGQGPDTQYF
TRBD1 | TRBJ1-2 | TRBV11-2 | . | 15 | TGTGCCAGCAGCGGGGCAGGGGGAATTGGGGATGGCTACACCTTC | CASSGAGGIGDGYTF
TRBD1 | TRBJ2-5 | TRBV7-7 | once | 13 | TGTGCTAGCAGCTCAGGGGGTCCGGAGACCCAGTACTTC | CASSSGGPETQYF
TRBD1 | TRBJ1-2 | TRBV18 | . | 16 | TGTGCCAGCTCACCGGACAGAAGACAGGGGGCGGAGGGCTACACCTTC | CASSPDRRQGAEGYTF
. | TRBJ1-1 | TRBV6-5 | . | 14 | TGTGCCAGCAGTTATGATACAGCGAACACTGAAGCTTTCTTT | CASSYDTANTEAFF
. | TRBJ2-7 | TRBV21-1 | . | 13 | TGTGCCAGCAGCAAAGCTAGTTGCTACGAGCAGTACTTC | CASSKASCYEQYF
TRBD1 | TRBJ2-5 | TRBV28 | few | 13 | TGTGCCAGCAGTTTGGGACAGGAAGAGACCCAGTACTTC | CASSLGQEETQYF
TRBD2 | TRBJ2-3 | TRBV9 | . | 13 | TGTGCCAGCGGGACTAGCGGCACAGATACGCAGTATTTT | CASGTSGTDTQYF
. | TRBJ2-7 | TRBV6-1 | . | 15 | TGTGCCAGCAGTGAAGCTAGAGGGTTGGCCTACGAGCAGTACTTC | CASSEARGLAYEQYF
TRBD1 | TRBJ2-7 | TRBV19 | . | 15 | TGTGCCAGTAGTATCGCGGGACAGGTCTTCTACGAGCAGTACTTC | CASSIAGQVFYEQYF
. | TRBJ1-4 | TRBV25-1 | . | 12 | TGTGCCAGCAGTGCAAGTGTCGGAAAACTGTTTTTT | CASSASVGKLFF
TRBD2 | TRBJ2-2 | TRBV28 | . | 13 | TGTGCCATCGGACGGGGGGACACCGGGGAGCTGTTTTTT | CAIGRGDTGELFF
. | TRBJ1-1 | TRBV19 | once | 15 | TGTGCCAGTAGTTCCCCGGGACGGCGGGGCACTGAAGCTTTCTTT | CASSSPGRRGTEAFF
. | TRBJ2-4 | TRBV4-1 | . | 15 | TGCGCCAGCAGCCAAGAAGGGGGAGCCAAAAACATTCAGTACTTC | CASSQEGGAKNIQYF
. | TRBJ1-1 | TRBV29-1 | . | 12 | TGCAGCGTTGCACAGGCGAACACTGAAGCTTTCTTT | CSVAQANTEAFF
. | TRBJ2-1 | TRBV6-1 | . | 13 | TGTGCCAGCAGGGGGTCCGTCGGGAGCGAGCAGTTCTTC | CASRGSVGSEQFF
TRBD1 | TRBJ1-4 | TRBV7-6 | . | 13 | TGTGCCAGCGCCGGGACAGGAGATGAAAAACTGTTTTTT | CASAGTGDEKLFF
TRBD2 | TRBJ2-1 | TRBV9 | . | 15 | TGTGCCAGCAGCGTTGGGACTAGCGGCTACAATGAGCAGTTCTTC | CASSVGTSGYNEQFF
TRBD1 | TRBJ1-4 | TRBV28 | . | 17 | TGTGCCAGCAGTTTTCCCGGGACAGGGGCTACGGATGAAAAACTGTTTTTT | CASSFPGTGATDEKLFF
TRBD1 | TRBJ2-7 | TRBV5-1 | . | 14 | TGCGCCAGCAGTCTTCGGGGACAGACCAACGAGCAGTACTTC | CASSLRGQTNEQYF
. | TRBJ1-1 | TRBV14 | . | 13 | TGTGCCAGCAGCCAATTCAGGGAAACTGAAGCTTTCTTT | CASSQFRETEAFF
. | TRBJ2-1 | TRBV7-3 | . | 13 | TGTGCCAGCAGCTTAGGTATCGGGAATGAGCAGTTCTTC | CASSLGIGNEQFF
TRBD2 | TRBJ2-1 | TRBV5-1 | . | 15 | TGCGCCAGCAGCTTGGCCAGCGGGGGGGCCACTGAGCAGTTCTTC | CASSLASGGATEQFF
TRBD1 | TRBJ1-2 | TRBV4-1 | . | 14 | TGCGCCAGCAGCCTCGAGGGGACAGGGGGCGGCTACACCTTC | CASSLEGTGGGYTF
. | TRBJ2-7 | TRBV2 | . | 13 | TGTGCCAGCAGTGAAATGGGGCGCTACGAGCAGTACTTC | CASSEMGRYEQYF
. | TRBJ1-5 | TRBV7-2 | . | 13 | TGTGCCAGCAGCCTCAAGAGCGATCAGCCCCAGCATTTT | CASSLKSDQPQHF
. | TRBJ2-5 | TRBV29-1 | once | 14 | TGCAGCGTTGAAGATAGGGACTTTCAAGAGACCCAGTACTTC | CSVEDRDFQETQYF
TRBD2 | TRBJ2-7 | TRBV7-8 | . | 15 | TGTGCCAGCAGCCCCAGACTAGCGGCCTCCTACGAGCAGTACTTC | CASSPRLAASYEQYF
. | TRBJ2-7 | TRBV13 | . | 12 | TGTGCCAGCAGCGATTCTTATACTGGGCAGTACTTC | CASSDSYTGQYF
. | TRBJ1-2 | TRBV5-5 | once | 14 | TGTGCCAGCAGCTCGGGGGGTCGGGGTTATGGCTACACCTTC | CASSSGGRGYGYTF
. | TRBJ1-6 | TRBV21-1 | . | 17 | TGTGCCAGCAGCAACGAGGCCCCTGGCTCCTATAATTCACCCCTCCACTTT | CASSNEAPGSYNSPLHF
. | TRBJ1-5 | TRBV10-3 | . | 15 | TGTGCCATCAGTGAGACGGGAACAGGGCATCAGCCCCAGCATTTT | CAISETGTGHQPQHF
TRBD2 | TRBJ2-3 | TRBV7-9 | . | 16 | TGTGCCAGCAGCTTACCGGGACTAGCGGGGGGGGATACGCAGTATTTT | CASSLPGLAGGDTQYF
TRBD1 | TRBJ1-1 | TRBV6-5 | . | 14 | TGTGCCAGCAGCCGGACAGGGGGCATGACTGAAGCTTTCTTT | CASSRTGGMTEAFF
. | TRBJ2-2 | TRBV30 | . | 14 | TGTGCCTGGAGTGTGCGACTAGTGTCCGGGGAGCTGTTTTTT | CAWSVRLVSGELFF
. | TRBJ2-6 | TRBV19 | . | 15 | TGTGCCAGTAAAATAGGGGTAGCCGGGGCCAACGTCCTGACTTTC | CASKIGVAGANVLTF
TRBD2 | TRBJ2-3 | TRBV30 | once | 13 | TGTGCCGGGAGCGGGAAGGGCACAGATACGCAGTATTTT | CAGSGKGTDTQYF
TRBD1 | TRBJ1-5 | TRBV18 | . | 14 | TGTGCCAGCTCACAGGGGGCGGAAGGCCAGCCCCAGCATTTT | CASSQGAEGQPQHF
. | TRBJ2-6 | TRBV19 | . | 13 | TGTGCCAGTAGTATCGCTGGGGCCAACGTCCTGACTTTC | CASSIAGANVLTF
. | TRBJ1-5 | TRBV19 | . | 15 | TGTGCCACTGCATTGGAGGGCAGCGGGGGACAGCCCCAGCATTTT | CATALEGSGGQPQHF
TRBD1 | TRBJ2-2 | TRBV19 | . | 13 | TGTGCCAGTAGGGACAGGGGCACCGGGGAGCTGTTTTTT | CASRDRGTGELFF
TRBD1 | TRBJ2-5 | TRBV6-5 | . | 16 | TGTGCCAGCAGTTACCTTTGGACAGGGGGCAGAAAGGAGCAGTACTTC | CASSYLWTGGRKEQYF
. | TRBJ1-1 | TRBV29-1 | . | 14 | TGCAGCGTTGAAGCCGGATACAGGGCCACTGAAGCTTTCTTT | CSVEAGYRATEAFF
. | TRBJ2-3 | TRBV18 | once | 12 | TGTGCCAGCTCCGGAAGGAGGGATACGCAGTATTTT | CASSGRRDTQYF
. | TRBJ1-1 | TRBV7-2 | . | 15 | TGTGCCAGCTATAGCTTAGAGGGGGGGAGCACTGAAGCTTTCTTT | CASYSLEGGSTEAFF
TRBD1 | TRBJ1-5 | TRBV5-1 | . | 15 | TGCGCCAGCAGCTTGGCAGGGGGTAGCAATCAGCCCCAGCATTTT | CASSLAGGSNQPQHF
TRBD1 | TRBJ1-6 | TRBV4-3 | . | 13 | TGCGCCAGCAGCCTGACAGGGAGGTCACCCCTCCACTTT | CASSLTGRSPLHF
. | TRBJ2-6 | TRBV7-2 | . | 12 | TGTGCCAGCAGCCCCTCGGCCAACGTCCTGACTTTC | CASSPSANVLTF
TRBD1 | TRBJ1-6 | TRBV6-4 | . | 15 | TGTGCCAGCACCGACCGGGACAGGGGGTCTTCACCCCTCCACTTT | CASTDRDRGSSPLHF
TRBD2 | TRBJ2-7 | TRBV5-1 | . | 13 | TGCGCCAGCAGCTCGGGACTAGTCTACGAGCAGTACTTC | CASSSGLVYEQYF
. | TRBJ1-5 | TRBV10-3 | few | 13 | TGTGCCATCAGTTCAGGGAAAGATCAGCCCCAGCATTTT | CAISSGKDQPQHF
TRBD1 | TRBJ2-2 | TRBV29-1 | few | 15 | TGCAGCGTGCCGACAGGGCCCGCGAACACCGGGGAGCTGTTTTTT | CSVPTGPANTGELFF